This TCR beta chain was recovered during a study of T-cell memory formation after mild COVID-19. Study-wide context: In these data, TCR clusters were largely donor specific.

A 5'RACE reaction primed in the constant segment made cDNA libraries of TCR alpha and TCR beta, and these carried sample barcodes and UMIs. MiXCR, applied by TCRdb to the 5' RACE reads, yields one record per CDR3 protein. Here the sample spans tens of thousands of distinct CDR3 sequences, over 7.5% being singletons. As regards this clonotype: Its specificity is unknown.

The CDR3 runs 16 residues. The ends lost 5 bases at V and 7 bases at J; junction bases unmatched: 16. In germline, CDR1 is MDHEN, CDR2 SYDVKM. Study results and caveats: Cross-reactive memory seemingly joined, as some responding clones were found in pre-infection memory. From day 15 to 85, contracting clones were balanced between CD4 and CD8, whereas later expanders leaned toward CD4+.

This clonotype was obtained from a man aged 18 to 29 who had mild COVID-19 (a few samples of this study predate the infection). Cell type and time point are not known. The gene calls are TRBV28 and TRBJ1-1; 7 bases map to TRBD1. The specimen was PBMCs or a T cell subset sorted from them (not recorded which). CDR3 amino acids: CASSPGDSSRGLEAFF. The CDR3 DNA reads as TGTGCCAGCAGTCCCGGCGATAGTAGTAGGGGGCTTGAAGCTTTCTTT.